This TCR beta chain was documented in a study of blood T cell repertoires in COVID-19. Overall study: Material from acute and convalescent COVID-19 was sourced from the United States, Italy and Spain. From T cells, B-cell-depleted T cells, or PBMCs came the material, which was cDNA or gDNA.

Original handling: Counts of nucleated cells, estimated from reference gene primer amplification, were obtained. Sequenced by immunoSEQ multiplex PCR; TCRdb stores in-frame clones only, minus some. Clonal size and the V and J genes are those of that table, whereas D and trimming came from the DNA. The repertoire consists of 200,000 to 300,000 clones, with around 87% occurring once and the leading ten covering approximately 1.5%. Unmatched junction bases numbered 2, after V lost 2 bases and J lost 0 bases. This CDR3 has 15 residues. Germline CDR1 is LNHDA and CDR2 is SQIVND (reference sequence). This clonotype was obtained from a woman in her forties who had recovered from COVID-19. The specimen was peripheral blood. The V gene is TRBV19, the J gene TRBJ2-3; 7 nucleotides match TRBD2. The CDR3: CASSISGVSTDTQYF. CDR3 DNA sequence: TGTGCCAGTAGTATAAGCGGGGTAAGCACAGATACGCAGTATTTT.